This TCR beta chain is drawn from a study of vaccination and CD4 T cells after COVID-19. Study context: Each post-COVID sample was drawn after diagnosis, and the median interval was approximately 96 days (range 35 to 161).

The Oncomine TCR Beta short-read assay sequenced DNA from cultured CD4+ T cells. TCRdb re-called the PCR reads with MiXCR, one entry per CDR3 protein. The sample has roughly 6,300 distinct CDR3 sequences, 25% to 35% seen once; the top ten hold 10% to 11%. The sample's treatment: approximately 11-day PBMC culture with coronavirus spike peptide pools or control peptides (ViraFEST assay). Note on this clonotype: What it binds is not known.

Overall study results and limits: The appearance of a median approximately 90% of reactive clones in convalescent patients occurred only post-vaccination. Vaccine-specific clones numbering 304 of 307 showed spike mono-reactivity in convalescent patients.

From germline, CDR1 is SEHNR and CDR2 FQNEAQ (reference sequence). The CDR3 loop spans 16 amino acids. V lost 6 bases to trimming and J lost 0 bases; unmatched junction nucleotides: 8. Here the sequenced sample was CD4+ T cells from blood, cultured in vitro, taken after SARS-CoV-2 vaccination. The rearrangement links TRBV7-9 to TRBJ1-2; TRBD1 matches at 9 bases. This clonotype originated in a human donor who had recovered from COVID-19. The CDR3 here is CASSRDRVIANYGYTF. For the CDR3, the DNA is TGTGCCAGCAGTAGGGACAGGGTGATTGCTAACTATGGCTACACCTTC.